Below, one TCR beta chain is given with its context. Unique molecular identifiers were incorporated when the TCRbeta library was constructed. TCRdb ran MiXCR on the PCR reads and lists one entry per CDR3 protein. The data contain 300,000 or so distinct CDR3 sequences, 9.5% to 10% of them singletons. CDR3 size: 12 residues. Trimming took 4 bases from V and 2 from J, leaving 5 bases between them. This record comes from a study of T-cell reconstitution after alpha-beta-depleted transplantation in children. The chain couples TRBV12-3 or TRBV12-4 to TRBJ2-5; no clear D gene. Sample: PBMCs from the stem cell graft donor, taken from the stem cell graft. The clonotype was recovered from a human donor who donated a stem cell graft to a child with SCID. CDR3 in DNA: TGTGCCAGCAGTTACCTACAAGAGACCCAGTACTTC. This gives the protein CASSYLQETQYF.